The entry below describes one TCR beta chain. This entry comes from a study of T-cell reconstitution after alpha-beta-depleted transplantation in children. Trimming pared 0 bases from V and 2 bases from J, leaving 12 bases between. This CDR3 comprises 15 residues. The germline CDR1 and CDR2 sequences are DFQATT and SNEGSKA (reference sequence). Unique molecular identifiers were incorporated into the prepared TCRbeta library. TCRdb re-derived calls from the PCR reads in MiXCR, one entry per CDR3 protein. The sample includes some 520,000 distinct CDR3 sequences, around a third of them seen just once. This receptor was obtained from a human donor who donated a stem cell graft to a child with aplastic anemia. J is TRBJ2-3 and V is TRBV20-1; the D gene is possibly TRBD2 (6 bases). Sample: PBMCs from the stem cell graft donor, taken from the stem cell graft. CDR3 protein: CSARDLAGFTDTQYF. In DNA, the CDR3 is TGCAGTGCTAGAGATCTGGCGGGATTCACAGATACGCAGTATTTT.